The 10 T cell receptor beta chains below were found in one sample sequenced in a study of cytomegalovirus exposure and HLA in healthy donors. The study ran its PCR with 60 Vbeta and 13 Jbeta primers. Measured with immunoSEQ multiplex PCR; TCRdb has only the in-frame clones, and not every one. The sample yields roughly 66,000 clones, around 61% seen once. Sequenced material: PBMCs. The receptors derive from a woman aged 45-65 years in good health and CMV-seronegative.

This chain connects TRBV5-1 to TRBJ2-5; D gene ambiguous. CDR3 length equals 14 residues. Germline V gives CDR1 SGHRS, CDR2 YFSETQ. V was trimmed by 4 bases and J by 1 base, leaving 11 bases between them. The DNA for the CDR3 is TGCGCCAGCAGCGGTGAGGCGGCCCAAGAGACCCAGTACTTC. Its protein product is CASSGEAAQETQYF.

J is TRBJ1-1 and V is TRBV7-3; D is possibly TRBD1 (5 bases). The CDR3 contains 13 residues. The germline V gene has CDR1 SGHTA and CDR2 FQGTGA. Trimming cost V 5 bases and J 1 base, with 8 bases left between them. CDR3 in amino acids: CASSRDRNTEAFF. In DNA, the CDR3 is TGTGCCAGCAGCCGCGACAGGAACACTGAAGCTTTCTTT.

This chain joins TRBV7-2 and TRBJ2-7, with 14 bases matching TRBD2. Germline V gene data show CDR1 as SGHTA and CDR2 as FQGNSA. The J segment lost 2 bases and the V segment lost 5 bases, leaving 5 bases of the junction unmatched. The CDR3 has 16 amino acids. The CDR3 nucleotides are TGTGCCAGCAGCCCCAGACTAGCGGGAGGGCCCTACGAGCAGTACTTC. Protein sequence: CASSPRLAGGPYEQYF.

This chain links TRBV7-2 with TRBJ1-1; 8 bases fit TRBD1. This CDR3 has 12 residues. The germline gives CDR1 SGHTA, CDR2 FQGNSA. With V trimmed by 6 bases and J by 11 bases, 8 bases remained unmatched. CDR3 coding DNA: TGTGCCAGCAGTTTGAGTCAGGGGGCCGCTTTCTTT. It specifies CASSLSQGAAFF.

V gene TRBV10-3 combines with J gene TRBJ1-1, with 8 positions matching TRBD1. This CDR3 spans 18 amino acids. The germline V gene encodes CDR1 ENHRY and CDR2 SYGVKD. Trimming took 2 bases from V and 2 from J; bases not matched to a gene: 13. CDR3 DNA sequence: TGTGCCATCAGTGAGCCCCAGGGGGCCCGGATACATAACACTGAAGCTTTCTTT. It specifies CAISEPQGARIHNTEAFF.

The chain carries TRBV2 and TRBJ2-7; TRBD1 matches 9 bases. This CDR3 has 13 amino acids. J was trimmed by 5 bases and V by 10 bases; bases with no gene match: 9. Germline lookup yields CDR1 SNHLY and CDR2 FYNNEI. In DNA, the CDR3 is TGTGCCACCACAGGGGGCGGGAGAGACGAGCAGTACTTC. Protein sequence: CATTGGGRDEQYF.

The chain combines TRBV28 with TRBJ1-3, with D tentatively TRBD1 (5 bases). From germline, CDR1 is MDHEN and CDR2 SYDVKM. This CDR3 is 16 amino acids long. V lost 7 bases to trimming and J lost 5 bases, with 21 bases between them. The CDR3 DNA reads as TGTGCCAGCACCACGAGCCGGGGACTGGCTCGAAACACCATATATTTT. Translation gives CASTTSRGLARNTIYF.

The chain links TRBV5-8 to TRBJ2-5, with D tentatively TRBD1 (6 bases). Germline V gives CDR1 SGHTS, CDR2 YDEGEE. V shed 4 bases and J shed 4 bases, with 20 bases lying between them. The CDR3 spans 16 residues. CDR3: CASSLLGTGFGETQYF. The CDR3 bases are TGTGCCAGCAGCCTATTGGGCACAGGGTTCGGAGAGACCCAGTACTTC.

This clone was picked up one time. This chain uses TRBV28 with TRBJ1-2; 7 bases are a match to TRBD1. Losses at the gene ends were 7 bases for V and 5 bases for J; bases not matched to a gene: 10. Germline V gives CDR1 MDHEN, CDR2 SYDVKM. CDR3 length equals 14 residues. The CDR3 reads CASTLDGTAYGYTF. The CDR3 DNA is TGTGCCAGCACCCTCGACGGGACAGCATATGGCTACACCTTC.

The chain employs TRBV6-6 and TRBJ2-3, with TRBD1 as a possible D gene (6 bases). V lost 5 bases to trimming and J lost 3 bases, with 18 bases between them. CDR3 length equals 16 residues. Per germline, CDR1 MNHNY and CDR2 SVGAGI (reference sequence). CDR3 loop: CASSPYRAQGTDTQYF. The CDR3 DNA sequence: TGTGCCAGCAGTCCATACAGGGCTCAGGGGACAGATACGCAGTATTTT.